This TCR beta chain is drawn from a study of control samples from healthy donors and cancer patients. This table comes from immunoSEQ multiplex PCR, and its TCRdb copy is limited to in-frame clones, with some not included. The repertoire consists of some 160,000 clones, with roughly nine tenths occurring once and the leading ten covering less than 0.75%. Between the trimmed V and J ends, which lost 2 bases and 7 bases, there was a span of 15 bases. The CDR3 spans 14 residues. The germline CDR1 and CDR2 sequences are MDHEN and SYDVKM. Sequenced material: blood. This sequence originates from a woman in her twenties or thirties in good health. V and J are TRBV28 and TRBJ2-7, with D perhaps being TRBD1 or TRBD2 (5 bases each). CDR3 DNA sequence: TGTGCCAGCAGTTTAGGGGGTGTACGGGAAGAGCAGTACTTC. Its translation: CASSLGGVREEQYF.